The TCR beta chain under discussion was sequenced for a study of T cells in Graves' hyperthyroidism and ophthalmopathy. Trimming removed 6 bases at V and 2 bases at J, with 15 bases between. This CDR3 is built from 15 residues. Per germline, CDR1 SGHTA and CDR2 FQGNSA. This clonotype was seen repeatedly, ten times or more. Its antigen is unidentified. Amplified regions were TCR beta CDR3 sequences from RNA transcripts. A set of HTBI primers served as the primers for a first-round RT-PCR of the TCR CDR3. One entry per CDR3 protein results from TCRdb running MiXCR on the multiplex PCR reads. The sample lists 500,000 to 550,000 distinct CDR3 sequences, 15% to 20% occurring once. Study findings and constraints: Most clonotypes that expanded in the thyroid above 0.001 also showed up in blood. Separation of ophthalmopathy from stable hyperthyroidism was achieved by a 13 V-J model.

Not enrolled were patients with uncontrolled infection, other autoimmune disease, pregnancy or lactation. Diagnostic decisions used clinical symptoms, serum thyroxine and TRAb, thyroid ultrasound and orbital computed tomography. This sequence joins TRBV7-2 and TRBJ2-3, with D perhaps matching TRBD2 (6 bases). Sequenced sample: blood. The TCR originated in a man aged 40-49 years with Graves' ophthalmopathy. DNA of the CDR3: TGTGCCAGCAGGCCGACTAGGGACTCCACAGATACGCAGTATTTT. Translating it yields CASRPTRDSTDTQYF.